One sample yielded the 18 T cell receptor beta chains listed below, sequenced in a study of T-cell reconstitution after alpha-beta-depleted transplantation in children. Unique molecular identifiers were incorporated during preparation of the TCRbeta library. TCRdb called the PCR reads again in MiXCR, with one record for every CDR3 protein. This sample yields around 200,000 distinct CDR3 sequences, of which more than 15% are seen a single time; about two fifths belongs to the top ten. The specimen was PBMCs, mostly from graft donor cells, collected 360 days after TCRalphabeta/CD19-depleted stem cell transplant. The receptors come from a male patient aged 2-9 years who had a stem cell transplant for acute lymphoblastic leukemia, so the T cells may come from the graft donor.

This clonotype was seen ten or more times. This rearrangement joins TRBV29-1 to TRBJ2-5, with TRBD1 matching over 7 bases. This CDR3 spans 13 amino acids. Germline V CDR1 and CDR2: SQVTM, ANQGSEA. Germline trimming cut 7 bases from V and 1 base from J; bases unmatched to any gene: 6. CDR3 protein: CSAAGTVQETQYF. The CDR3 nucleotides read TGCAGCGCCGCCGGGACAGTCCAAGAGACCCAGTACTTC.

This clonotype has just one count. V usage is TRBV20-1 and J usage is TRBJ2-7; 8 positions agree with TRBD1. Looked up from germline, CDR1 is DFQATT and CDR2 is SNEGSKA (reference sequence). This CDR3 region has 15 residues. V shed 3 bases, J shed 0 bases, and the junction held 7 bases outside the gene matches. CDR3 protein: CSASPSDRGSYEQYF. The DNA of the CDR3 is TGCAGTGCTAGTCCCTCCGACAGGGGCTCCTACGAGCAGTACTTC.

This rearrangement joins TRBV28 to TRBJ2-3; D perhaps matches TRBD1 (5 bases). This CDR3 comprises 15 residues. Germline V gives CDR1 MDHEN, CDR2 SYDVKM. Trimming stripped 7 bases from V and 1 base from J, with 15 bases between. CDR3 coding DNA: TGTGCCAGCACCCCCCTGTGGGGCCGCACAGATACGCAGTATTTT. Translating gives CASTPLWGRTDTQYF.

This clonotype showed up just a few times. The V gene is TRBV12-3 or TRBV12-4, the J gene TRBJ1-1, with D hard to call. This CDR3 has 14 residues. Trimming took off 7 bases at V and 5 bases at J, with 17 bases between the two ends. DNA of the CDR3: TGTGCCAGCACCCTTAGTAGGCAAAAGACTGAAGCTTTCTTT. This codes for CASTLSRQKTEAFF.

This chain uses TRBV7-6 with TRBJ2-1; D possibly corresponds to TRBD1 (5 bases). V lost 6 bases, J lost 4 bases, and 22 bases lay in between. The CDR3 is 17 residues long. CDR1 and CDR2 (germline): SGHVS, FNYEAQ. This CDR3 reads CASSPRAGDRRYNEQFF. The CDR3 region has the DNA TGTGCCAGCAGTCCTCGCGCTGGCGACAGAAGGTACAATGAGCAGTTCTTC.

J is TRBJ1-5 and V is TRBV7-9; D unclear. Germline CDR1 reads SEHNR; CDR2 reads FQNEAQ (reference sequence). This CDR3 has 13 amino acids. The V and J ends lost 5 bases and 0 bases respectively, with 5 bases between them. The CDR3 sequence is CASSPYSNQPQHF. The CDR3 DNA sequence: TGTGCCAGCAGCCCGTATAGCAATCAGCCCCAGCATTTT.

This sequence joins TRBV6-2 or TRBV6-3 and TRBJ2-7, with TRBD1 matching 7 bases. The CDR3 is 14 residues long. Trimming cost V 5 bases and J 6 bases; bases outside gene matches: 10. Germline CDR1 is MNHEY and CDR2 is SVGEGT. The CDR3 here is CASSPGTAIGEQYF. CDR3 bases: TGTGCCAGCAGTCCCGGGACAGCCATCGGCGAGCAGTACTTC.

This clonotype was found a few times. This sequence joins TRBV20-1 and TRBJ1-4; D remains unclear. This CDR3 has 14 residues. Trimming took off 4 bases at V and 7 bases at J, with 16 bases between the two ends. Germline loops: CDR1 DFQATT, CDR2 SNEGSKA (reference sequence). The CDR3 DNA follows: TGCAGTGCTATGCCGACGGAGCCCAGTGAAAAACTGTTTTTT. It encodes CSAMPTEPSEKLFF.

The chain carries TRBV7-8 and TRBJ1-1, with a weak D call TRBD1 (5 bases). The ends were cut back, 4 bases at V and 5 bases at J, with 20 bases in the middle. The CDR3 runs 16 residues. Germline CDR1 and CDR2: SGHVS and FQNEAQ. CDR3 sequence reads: CASSSVLWGLWTEAFF. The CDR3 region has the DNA TGTGCCAGCAGCTCGGTCCTTTGGGGCCTTTGGACTGAAGCTTTCTTT.

The CDR3 loop reads CSVLRTGEETQYF. CDR3 DNA: TGCAGCGTCCTGAGGACAGGGGAAGAGACCCAGTACTTC. The gene calls are TRBV29-1 and TRBJ2-5; TRBD1 aligns across 9 bases. V lost 6 bases and J lost 3; bases outside the gene matches: 5. CDR3 length equals 13 residues. The germline V gene encodes CDR1 SQVTM and CDR2 ANQGSEA.

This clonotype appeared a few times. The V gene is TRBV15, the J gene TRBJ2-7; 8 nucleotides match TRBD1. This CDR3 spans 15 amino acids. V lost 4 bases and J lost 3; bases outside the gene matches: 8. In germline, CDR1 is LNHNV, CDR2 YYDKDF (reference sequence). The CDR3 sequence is CATSKDPGQVYEQYF. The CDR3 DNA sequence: TGTGCCACCAGCAAAGACCCGGGACAGGTCTACGAGCAGTACTTC.

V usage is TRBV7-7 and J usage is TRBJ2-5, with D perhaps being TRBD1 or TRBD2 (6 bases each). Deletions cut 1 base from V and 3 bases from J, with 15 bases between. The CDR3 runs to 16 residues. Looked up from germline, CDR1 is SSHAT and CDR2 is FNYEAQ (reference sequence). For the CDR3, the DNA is TGTGCCAGCAGCTTAGTCCCGGGGGCAGCCGAAGAGACCCAGTACTTC. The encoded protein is CASSLVPGAAEETQYF.

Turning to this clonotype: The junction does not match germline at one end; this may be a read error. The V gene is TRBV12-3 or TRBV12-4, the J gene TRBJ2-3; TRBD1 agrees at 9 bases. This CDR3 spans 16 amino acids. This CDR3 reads CASSLRDRVTTDTRYF. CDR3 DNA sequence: TGTGCCAGCAGTCTCCGGGACAGGGTCACAACAGATACGCGGTATTTT.

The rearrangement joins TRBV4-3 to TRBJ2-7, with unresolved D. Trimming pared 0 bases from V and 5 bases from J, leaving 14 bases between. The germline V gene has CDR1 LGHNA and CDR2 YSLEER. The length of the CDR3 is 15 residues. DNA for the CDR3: TGCGCCAGCAGCCAAGAAGCCAGGTTTATCGACGAGCAGTACTTC. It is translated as CASSQEARFIDEQYF.

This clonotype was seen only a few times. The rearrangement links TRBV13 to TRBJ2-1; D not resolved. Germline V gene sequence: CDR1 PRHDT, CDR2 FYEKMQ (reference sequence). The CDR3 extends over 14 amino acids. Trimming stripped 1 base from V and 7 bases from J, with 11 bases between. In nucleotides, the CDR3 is TGTGCCAGCAGCTTAGTTTGGGTTGGGAATGAGCAGTTCTTC. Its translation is CASSLVWVGNEQFF.

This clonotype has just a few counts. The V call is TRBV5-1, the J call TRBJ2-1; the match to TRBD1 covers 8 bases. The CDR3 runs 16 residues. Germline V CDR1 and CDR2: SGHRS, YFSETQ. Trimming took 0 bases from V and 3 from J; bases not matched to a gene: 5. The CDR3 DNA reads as TGCGCCAGCAGCTTGGTTGGGGACAGGTACTACAATGAGCAGTTCTTC. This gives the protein CASSLVGDRYYNEQFF.

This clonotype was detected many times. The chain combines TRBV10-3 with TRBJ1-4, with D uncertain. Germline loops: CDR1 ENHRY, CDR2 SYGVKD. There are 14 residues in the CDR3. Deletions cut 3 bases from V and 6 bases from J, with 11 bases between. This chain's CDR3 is CAISETGSDEKLFF. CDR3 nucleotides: TGTGCCATCAGTGAAACTGGGTCTGATGAAAAACTGTTTTTT.

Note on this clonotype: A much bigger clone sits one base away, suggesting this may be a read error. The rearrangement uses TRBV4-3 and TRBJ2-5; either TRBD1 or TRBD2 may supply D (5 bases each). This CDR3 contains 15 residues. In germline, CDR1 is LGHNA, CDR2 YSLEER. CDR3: CASSQDLGEQETQCF. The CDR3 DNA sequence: TGCGCCAGCAGCCAAGATTTGGGGGAACAAGAGACCCAGTGCTTC.